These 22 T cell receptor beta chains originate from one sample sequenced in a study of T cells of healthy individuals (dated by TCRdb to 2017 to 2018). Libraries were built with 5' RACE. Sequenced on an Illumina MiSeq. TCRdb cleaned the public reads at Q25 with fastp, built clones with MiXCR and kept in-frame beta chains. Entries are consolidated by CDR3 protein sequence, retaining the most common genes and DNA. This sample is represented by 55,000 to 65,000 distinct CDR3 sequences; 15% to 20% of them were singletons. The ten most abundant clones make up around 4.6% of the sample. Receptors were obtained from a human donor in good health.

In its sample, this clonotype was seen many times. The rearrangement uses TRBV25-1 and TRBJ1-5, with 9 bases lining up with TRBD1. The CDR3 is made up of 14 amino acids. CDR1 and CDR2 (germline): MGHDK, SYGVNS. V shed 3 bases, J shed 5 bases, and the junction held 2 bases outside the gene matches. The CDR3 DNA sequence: TGTGCCAGCAGTGATCGGACAGGGGATCAGCCCCAGCATTTT. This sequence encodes CASSDRTGDQPQHF. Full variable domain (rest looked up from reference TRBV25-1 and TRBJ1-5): EADIYQTPRYLVIGTGKKITLECSQTMGHDKMYWYQQDPGMELHLIHYSYGVNSTEKGDLSSESTVSRIRTEHFPLTLESARPSHTSQYLCASSDRTGDQPQHFGDGTRLSIL.

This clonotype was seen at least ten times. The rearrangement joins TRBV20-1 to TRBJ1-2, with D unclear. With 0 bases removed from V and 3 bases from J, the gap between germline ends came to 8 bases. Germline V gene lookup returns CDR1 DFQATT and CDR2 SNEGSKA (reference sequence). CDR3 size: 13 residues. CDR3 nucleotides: TGCAGTGCTAGAGATCTTGCGGACTATGGCTACACCTTC. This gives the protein CSARDLADYGYTF.

The CDR3 DNA reads TGTGCCAGCAGCCGGGCCGGGACAGGGATTGGCTACACCTTC. Amino acid sequence: CASSRAGTGIGYTF. The chain has TRBV7-9 and TRBJ1-2; 9 bases map to TRBD1. Per the germline V gene, CDR1 is SEHNR and CDR2 is FQNEAQ (reference sequence). With 5 bases clipped from V and 7 bases from J, the junction kept 8 bases outside the gene matches. The CDR3 spans 14 residues.

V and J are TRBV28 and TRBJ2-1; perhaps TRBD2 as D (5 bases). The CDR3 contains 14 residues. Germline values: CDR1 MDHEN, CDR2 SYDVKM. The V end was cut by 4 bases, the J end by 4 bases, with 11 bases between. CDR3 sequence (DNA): TGTGCCAGCAGTTCACCCGAGCGGTACAATGAGCAGTTCTTC. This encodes CASSSPERYNEQFF.

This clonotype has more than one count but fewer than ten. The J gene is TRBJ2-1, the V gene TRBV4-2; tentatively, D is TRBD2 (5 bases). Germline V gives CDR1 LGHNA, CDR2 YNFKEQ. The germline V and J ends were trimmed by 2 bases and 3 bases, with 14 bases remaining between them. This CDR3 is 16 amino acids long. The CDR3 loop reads CASSQSLADLYNEQFF. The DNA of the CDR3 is TGTGCCAGCAGCCAATCCCTAGCTGATCTCTACAATGAGCAGTTCTTC.

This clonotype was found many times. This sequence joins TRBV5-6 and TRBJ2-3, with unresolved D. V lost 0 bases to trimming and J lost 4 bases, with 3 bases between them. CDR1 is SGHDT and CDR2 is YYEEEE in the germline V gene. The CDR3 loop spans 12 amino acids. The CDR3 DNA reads TGTGCCAGCAGCTTGGTTCCAGATACGCAGTATTTT. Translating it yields CASSLVPDTQYF.

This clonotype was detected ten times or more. CDR3 protein: CASMVVGCADTQYF. The DNA of the CDR3 is TGTGCCAGCATGGTAGTAGGTTGCGCAGATACGCAGTATTTT. This chain uses TRBV6-4 with TRBJ2-3; D is undetermined. The V and J ends lost 7 bases and 4 bases respectively, with 15 bases between them. The CDR3 is 14 amino acids. CDR1 is MRHNA and CDR2 is SNTAGT in the germline V gene.

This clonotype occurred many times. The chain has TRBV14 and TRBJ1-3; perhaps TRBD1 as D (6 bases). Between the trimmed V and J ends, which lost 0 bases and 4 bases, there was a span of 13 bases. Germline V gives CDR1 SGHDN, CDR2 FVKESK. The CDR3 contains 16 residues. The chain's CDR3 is CASSQDSGTTGNTIYF. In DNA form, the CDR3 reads TGTGCCAGCAGCCAAGATTCGGGGACAACCGGAAACACCATATATTTT.

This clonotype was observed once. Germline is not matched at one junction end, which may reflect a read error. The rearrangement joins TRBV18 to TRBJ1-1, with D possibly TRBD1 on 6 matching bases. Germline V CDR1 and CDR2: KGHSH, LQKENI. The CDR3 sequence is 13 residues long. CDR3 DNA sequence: TGCGCCAGCTCACCACCGAAAGGGGGTGAAGCTTTCTTT. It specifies CASSPPKGGEAFF.

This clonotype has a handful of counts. The CDR3 DNA reads TGTGCCACCGCACTAGCGGGAGGTGCCTACGAGCAGTACTTC. It is translated as CATALAGGAYEQYF. The V call is TRBV10-3, the J call TRBJ2-7; 12 bases line up with TRBD2. Germline V gene sequence: CDR1 ENHRY, CDR2 SYGVKD. The V segment lost 10 bases and the J segment 2 bases; nucleotides outside the gene matches: 6. The CDR3 sequence is 14 residues long.

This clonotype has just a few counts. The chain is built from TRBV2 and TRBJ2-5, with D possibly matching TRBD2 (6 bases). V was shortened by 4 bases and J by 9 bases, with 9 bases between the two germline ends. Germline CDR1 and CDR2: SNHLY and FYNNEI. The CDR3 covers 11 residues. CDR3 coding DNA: TGTGCCAGCAGTGGATGGGAGGCCCAGTACTTC. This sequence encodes CASSGWEAQYF.

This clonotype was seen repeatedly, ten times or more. The CDR3 DNA reads TGTGCCTGGAGTATGGGACAGGGGGCTGGAAACACCATATATTTT. Its protein product is CAWSMGQGAGNTIYF. The V gene is TRBV30, the J gene TRBJ1-3; TRBD1 aligns across 11 bases. Germline loops: CDR1 GTSNPN, CDR2 SVGIG (reference sequence). CDR3 length equals 15 residues. V gave up 2 bases and J gave up 2 bases; unmatched junction bases: 2.

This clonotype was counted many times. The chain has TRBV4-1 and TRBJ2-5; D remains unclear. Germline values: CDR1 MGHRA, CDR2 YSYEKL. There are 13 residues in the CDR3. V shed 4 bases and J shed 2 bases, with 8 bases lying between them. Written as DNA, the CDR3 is TGCGCCAGCAGCCGGTTGTCACAAGAGACCCAGTACTTC. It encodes CASSRLSQETQYF.

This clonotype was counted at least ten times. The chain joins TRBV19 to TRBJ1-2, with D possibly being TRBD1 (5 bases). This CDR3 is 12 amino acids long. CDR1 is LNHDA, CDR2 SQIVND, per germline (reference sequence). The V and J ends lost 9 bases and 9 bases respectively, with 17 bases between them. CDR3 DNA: TGTGCCAGCCGCGACGGGGCGAAGAGCTACACCTTC. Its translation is CASRDGAKSYTF.

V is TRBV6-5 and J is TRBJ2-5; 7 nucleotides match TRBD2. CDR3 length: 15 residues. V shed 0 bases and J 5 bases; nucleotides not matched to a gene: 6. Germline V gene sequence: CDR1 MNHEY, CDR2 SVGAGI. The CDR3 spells CASSYSIGRGETQYF. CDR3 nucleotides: TGTGCCAGCAGTTACTCGATAGGGCGGGGGGAGACCCAGTACTTC.

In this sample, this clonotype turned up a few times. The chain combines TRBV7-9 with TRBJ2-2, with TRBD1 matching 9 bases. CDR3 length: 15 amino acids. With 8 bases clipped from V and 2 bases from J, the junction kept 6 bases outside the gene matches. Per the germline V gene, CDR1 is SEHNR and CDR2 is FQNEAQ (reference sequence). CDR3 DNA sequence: TGTGCCAGCGAGGCGGGACAGGGTAACACCGGGGAGCTGTTTTTT. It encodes CASEAGQGNTGELFF.

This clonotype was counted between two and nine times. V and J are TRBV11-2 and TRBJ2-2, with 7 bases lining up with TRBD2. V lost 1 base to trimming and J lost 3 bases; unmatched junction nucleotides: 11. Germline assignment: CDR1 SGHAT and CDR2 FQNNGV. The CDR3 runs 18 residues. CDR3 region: CASSLAFGGRGDTGELFF. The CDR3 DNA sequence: TGTGCCAGCAGCTTAGCTTTTGGCGGGAGAGGGGACACCGGGGAGCTGTTTTTT.

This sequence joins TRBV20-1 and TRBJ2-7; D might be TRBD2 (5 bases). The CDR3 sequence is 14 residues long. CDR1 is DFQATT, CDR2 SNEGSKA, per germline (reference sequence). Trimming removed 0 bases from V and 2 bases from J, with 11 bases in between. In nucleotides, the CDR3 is TGCAGTGCTAGAGATTCTAGCAGCACCTACGAGCAGTACTTC. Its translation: CSARDSSSTYEQYF.

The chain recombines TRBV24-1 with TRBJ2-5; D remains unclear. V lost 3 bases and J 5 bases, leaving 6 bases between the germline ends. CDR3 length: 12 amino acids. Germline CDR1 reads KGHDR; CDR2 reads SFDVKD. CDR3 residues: CATSDPAETQYF. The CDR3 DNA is TGTGCCACCAGTGATCCAGCCGAGACCCAGTACTTC.

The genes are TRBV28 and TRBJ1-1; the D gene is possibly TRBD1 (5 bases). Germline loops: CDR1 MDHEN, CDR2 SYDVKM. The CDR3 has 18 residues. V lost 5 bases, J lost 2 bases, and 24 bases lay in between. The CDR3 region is CASSHPGTRTKPNTEAFF. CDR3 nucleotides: TGTGCCAGCAGTCACCCGGGGACGAGGACCAAACCTAACACTGAAGCTTTCTTT.

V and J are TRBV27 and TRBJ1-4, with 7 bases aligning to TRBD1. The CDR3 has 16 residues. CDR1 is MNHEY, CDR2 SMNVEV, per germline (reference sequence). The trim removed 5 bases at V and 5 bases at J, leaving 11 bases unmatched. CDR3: CASSPTPTGRNEKLFF. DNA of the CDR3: TGTGCCAGCAGTCCGACCCCGACAGGGCGGAATGAAAAACTGTTTTTT.

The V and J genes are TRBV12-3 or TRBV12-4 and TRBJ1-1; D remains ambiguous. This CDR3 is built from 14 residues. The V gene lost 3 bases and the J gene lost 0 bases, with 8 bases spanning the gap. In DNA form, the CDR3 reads TGTGCCAGCAGTTTGGGGATGTTGAACACTGAAGCTTTCTTT. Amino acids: CASSLGMLNTEAFF.